Below, 5 T cell receptor beta chains from the same sample are listed, as sequenced in a study of T cell changes during pregnancy in multiple sclerosis. Only in-frame clones appear in the TCRdb table, and some are missing; sequencing was by immunoSEQ multiplex PCR. The sample lists more than 90,000 clones, about 90% occurring once. Sequencing used peripheral blood, obtained in the second trimester of pregnancy. The receptors were sampled from a female donor with multiple sclerosis, enrolled in a pregnancy study.

The J gene is TRBJ2-7, the V gene TRBV5-4; 16 bases align to TRBD2. The CDR3 runs to 17 residues. With V trimmed by 5 bases and J by 2 bases, 7 bases remained unmatched. Germline CDR1 and CDR2: SGHNT and YYREEE (reference sequence). The CDR3 loop is CASSSGLAGGPPYEQYF. The CDR3 DNA is TGTGCCAGCAGTTCGGGACTAGCGGGAGGGCCCCCCTACGAGCAGTACTTC.

The genes are TRBV29-1 and TRBJ2-1; a possible D gene is TRBD2 (6 bases). Germline CDR1 is SQVTM and CDR2 is ANQGSEA. There are 12 residues in the CDR3. V lost 8 bases to trimming and J lost 10 bases, with 18 bases between them. CDR3 sequence (DNA): TGCAGCACACGGGAGCCCAGGGAGGAGCAGTTCTTC. This encodes CSTREPREEQFF.

This clone was detected only once. The J gene is TRBJ2-2, the V gene TRBV10-3; 7 bases match TRBD2. The trim removed 6 bases at V and 2 bases at J, leaving 6 bases unmatched. The CDR3 runs 15 residues. Germline V CDR1 and CDR2: ENHRY, SYGVKD. For the CDR3, the DNA is TGTGCCATCAGGACAAGCGGGACCAACACCGGGGAGCTGTTTTTT. Its protein is CAIRTSGTNTGELFF.

The chain couples TRBV28 to TRBJ1-1; 8 bases match TRBD1. The V gene end was trimmed by 4 bases and the J gene end by 1 base; junction bases not matched to a gene: 5. Germline loops: CDR1 MDHEN, CDR2 SYDVKM. The CDR3 runs to 15 residues. The CDR3 DNA reads as TGTGCCAGCAGTTCACCCAGGGGGCGGAACACTGAAGCTTTCTTT. Translating it yields CASSSPRGRNTEAFF.

The chain employs TRBV11-1 and TRBJ2-7, with 14 nucleotides matching TRBD2. V was clipped by 5 bases and J by 6 bases; unmatched bases: 9. The CDR3 runs to 16 residues. CDR1 and CDR2 from the germline V gene are SGHAT and FQDESV (reference sequence). The CDR3 DNA sequence: TGTGCCAGCAGCCCGGGACTAGCGGGAGTTCAAGGCGAGCAGTACTTC. Translating it yields CASSPGLAGVQGEQYF.